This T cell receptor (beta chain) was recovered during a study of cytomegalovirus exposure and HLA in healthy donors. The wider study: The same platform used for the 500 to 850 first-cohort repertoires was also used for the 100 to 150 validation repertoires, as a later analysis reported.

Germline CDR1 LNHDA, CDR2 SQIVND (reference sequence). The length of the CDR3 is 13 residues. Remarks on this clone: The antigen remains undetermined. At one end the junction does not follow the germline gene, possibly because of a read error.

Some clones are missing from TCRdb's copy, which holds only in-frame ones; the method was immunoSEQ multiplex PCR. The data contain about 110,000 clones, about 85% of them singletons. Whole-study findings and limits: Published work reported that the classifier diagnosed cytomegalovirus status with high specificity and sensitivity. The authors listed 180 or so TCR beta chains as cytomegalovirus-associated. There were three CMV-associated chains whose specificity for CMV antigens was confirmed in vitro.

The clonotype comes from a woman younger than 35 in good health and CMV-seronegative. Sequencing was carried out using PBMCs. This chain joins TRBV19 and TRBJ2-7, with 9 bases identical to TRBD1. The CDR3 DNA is TGTGCCAGCCGGGACAGGGAGTCCTCCGAGCAGTACTTC. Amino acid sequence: CASRDRESSEQYF.